These 5 T cell receptor beta chains were all obtained from the same sample, sequenced in a study of shared clonotypes between healthy human individuals. The data were produced by immunoSEQ multiplex PCR, yet TCRdb's version contains in-frame clones alone and is incomplete. The data hold 1.5 million to 1.9 million clones, with nearly 99% observed a single time. Sequencing input: naive CD4+ T cells sorted from blood. Specified subset: CD45RA+ positively selected. The receptors derive from a man aged 25-40 years in good health.

The V call is TRBV5-6, the J call TRBJ2-1; D gene ambiguous. V gave up 4 bases and J gave up 3 bases, with 11 bases separating them. Germline V lookup: CDR1 SGHDT, CDR2 YYEEEE. The CDR3 has 14 amino acids. The CDR3 reads CASSHVRFYNEQFF. The CDR3 bases are TGTGCCAGCAGCCACGTGAGATTCTACAATGAGCAGTTCTTC.

The chain couples TRBV29-1 to TRBJ2-1, with 8 bases identical to TRBD2. The germline V gene has CDR1 SQVTM and CDR2 ANQGSEA. After removal of 1 base from V and 9 bases from J, the junction contained 8 bases not matched to a gene. The CDR3 runs 14 residues. The chain's CDR3 is CSVEAQGLVFEQFF. CDR3 sequence (DNA): TGCAGCGTTGAAGCCCAGGGACTAGTCTTTGAGCAGTTCTTC.

The chain employs TRBV7-9 and TRBJ2-7; TRBD1 might be the D (6 bases). V was cut by 3 bases and J by 2 bases, with 11 bases left in between. The CDR3 sequence is 14 residues long. CDR1 is SEHNR, CDR2 FQNEAQ, per germline (reference sequence). CDR3 sequence reads: CASSFTQGTYEQYF. In DNA form, the CDR3 reads TGTGCCAGCAGCTTTACACAGGGAACCTACGAGCAGTACTTC.

The V call is TRBV18, the J call TRBJ1-1; maybe TRBD1 (6 bases). This CDR3 is 14 amino acids long. V was trimmed by 5 bases and J by 4 bases, leaving 14 bases between them. Germline CDR1 and CDR2: KGHSH and LQKENI. The CDR3 here is CASSIRGLSTEAFF. CDR3 coding DNA: TGTGCCAGCTCAATTCGGGGGCTCTCCACTGAAGCTTTCTTT.

The gene calls are TRBV10-3 and TRBJ1-1; D not certain. The CDR3 extends over 13 amino acids. The germline V and J ends were trimmed by 7 bases and 3 bases, with 12 bases remaining between them. From germline, CDR1 is ENHRY and CDR2 SYGVKD. The CDR3 protein is CAITPKVDTEAFF. In nucleotides, the CDR3 is TGTGCCATCACCCCAAAGGTAGACACTGAAGCTTTCTTT.